The clone carrying this T cell receptor beta chain has a single count. This sample stems from a study of blood T cell repertoires in COVID-19. About the research overall: PBMCs, B-cell-depleted T cells, or T cells provided the cDNA or gDNA that made up the material.

Germline assignment: CDR1 LGHNA and CDR2 YSLEER. V was pared by 1 base and J by 3 bases, with 10 bases between. The length of the CDR3 is 14 residues. The data were produced by immunoSEQ multiplex PCR, yet TCRdb's version contains in-frame clones alone and is incomplete. The table records about 330,000 clones, roughly 89% of them present only once. The chain employs TRBV4-3 and TRBJ2-7, with no clear D. Sequenced material: peripheral blood. The receptor was isolated from a man under 40 with COVID-19, enrolled during active disease. CDR3 in amino acids: CASSQGAISYEQYF. The CDR3, as DNA: TGCGCCAGCAGCCAAGGGGCAATAAGCTACGAGCAGTACTTC.